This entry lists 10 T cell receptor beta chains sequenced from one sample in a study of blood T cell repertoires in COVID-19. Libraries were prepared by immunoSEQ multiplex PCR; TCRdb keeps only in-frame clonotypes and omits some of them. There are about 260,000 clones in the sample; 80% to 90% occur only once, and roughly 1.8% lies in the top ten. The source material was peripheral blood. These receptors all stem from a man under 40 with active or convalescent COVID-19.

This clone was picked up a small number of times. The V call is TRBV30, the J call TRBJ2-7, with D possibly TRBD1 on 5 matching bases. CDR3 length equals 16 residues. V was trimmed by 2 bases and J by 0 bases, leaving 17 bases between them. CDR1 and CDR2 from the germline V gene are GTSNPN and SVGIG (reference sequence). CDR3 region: CAWSPPQDSISYEQYF. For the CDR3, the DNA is TGTGCCTGGAGTCCCCCACAGGATTCCATCTCCTACGAGCAGTACTTC.

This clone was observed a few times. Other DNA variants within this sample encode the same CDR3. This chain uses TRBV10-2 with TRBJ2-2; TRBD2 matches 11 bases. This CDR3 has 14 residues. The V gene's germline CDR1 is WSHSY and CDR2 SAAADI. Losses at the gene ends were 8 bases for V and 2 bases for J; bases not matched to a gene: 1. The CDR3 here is CASGTSGNTGELFF. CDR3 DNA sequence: TGCGCCAGCGGGACTAGCGGTAACACCGGGGAGCTGTTTTTT.

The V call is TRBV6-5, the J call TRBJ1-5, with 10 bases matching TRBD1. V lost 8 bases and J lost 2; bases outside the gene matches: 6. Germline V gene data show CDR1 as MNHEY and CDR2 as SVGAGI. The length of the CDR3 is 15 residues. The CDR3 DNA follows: TGTGCCAGCTTCCGGGACAGGGGAGGCAATCAGCCCCAGCATTTT. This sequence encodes CASFRDRGGNQPQHF.

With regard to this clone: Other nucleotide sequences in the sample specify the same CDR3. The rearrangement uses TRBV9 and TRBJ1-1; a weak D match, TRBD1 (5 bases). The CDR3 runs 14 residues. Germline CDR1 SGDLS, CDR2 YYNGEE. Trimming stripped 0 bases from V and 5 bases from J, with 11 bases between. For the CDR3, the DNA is TGTGCCAGCAGCGTAGGAAGGGAGGGGACTGAAGCTTTCTTT. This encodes CASSVGREGTEAFF.

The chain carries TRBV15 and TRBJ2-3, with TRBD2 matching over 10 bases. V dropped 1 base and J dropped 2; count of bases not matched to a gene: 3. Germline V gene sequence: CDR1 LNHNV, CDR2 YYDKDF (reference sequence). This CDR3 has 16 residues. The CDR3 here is CATSRASGGYTDTQYF. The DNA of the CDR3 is TGTGCCACCAGCAGAGCTAGCGGGGGCTACACAGATACGCAGTATTTT.

CDR3 sequence: CASRDTNTEAFF. The CDR3 DNA is TGTGCCAGCAGGGACACGAACACTGAAGCTTTCTTT. This chain links TRBV7-9 with TRBJ1-1; the D gene is possibly TRBD1 (5 bases). V lost 6 bases and J 1 base, leaving 6 bases between the germline ends. Germline V gene sequence: CDR1 SEHNR, CDR2 FQNEAQ (reference sequence). This CDR3 comprises 12 residues.

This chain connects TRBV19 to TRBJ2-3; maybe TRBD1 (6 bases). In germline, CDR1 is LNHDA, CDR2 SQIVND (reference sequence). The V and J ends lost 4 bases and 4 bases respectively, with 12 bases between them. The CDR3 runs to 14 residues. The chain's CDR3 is CASSSTGQADTQYF. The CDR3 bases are TGTGCCAGTAGTAGCACAGGGCAAGCAGATACGCAGTATTTT.

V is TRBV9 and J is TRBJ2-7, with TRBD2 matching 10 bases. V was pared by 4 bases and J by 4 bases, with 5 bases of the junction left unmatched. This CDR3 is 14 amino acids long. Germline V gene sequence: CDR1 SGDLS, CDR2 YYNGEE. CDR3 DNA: TGTGCCAGCAGCCCCAGCGGGGGGGAGTACGAGCAGTACTTC. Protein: CASSPSGGEYEQYF.

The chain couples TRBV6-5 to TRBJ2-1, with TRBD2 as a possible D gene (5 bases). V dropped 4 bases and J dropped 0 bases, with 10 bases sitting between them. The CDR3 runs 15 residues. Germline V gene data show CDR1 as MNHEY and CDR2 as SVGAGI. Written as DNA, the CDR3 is TGTGCCAGCAGTTCGAGCGGTAGCTCCTACAATGAGCAGTTCTTC. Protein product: CASSSSGSSYNEQFF.

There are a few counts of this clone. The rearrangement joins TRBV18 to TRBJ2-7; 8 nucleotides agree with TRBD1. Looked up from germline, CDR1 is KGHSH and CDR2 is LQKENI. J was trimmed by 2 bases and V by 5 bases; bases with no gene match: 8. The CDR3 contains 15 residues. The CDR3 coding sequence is TGTGCCAGCTCAGAGACAGGGGTGGGGACCTACGAGCAGTACTTC. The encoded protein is CASSETGVGTYEQYF.